What follows are 27 T cell receptor beta chains derived from one specimen sequenced in a study of blood T cell repertoires in COVID-19. Sequencing was performed with immunoSEQ multiplex PCR; in TCRdb, only in-frame clones are kept and a portion is missing. The data contain under 35,000 clones, approximately 88% of them singletons. Sequencing input: peripheral blood. These receptors were collected from a man in his sixties with active COVID-19.

The gene calls are TRBV29-1 and TRBJ2-4; the match to TRBD2 covers 15 bases. With 6 bases clipped from V and 13 bases from J, the junction kept 10 bases outside the gene matches. Per the germline V gene, CDR1 is SQVTM and CDR2 is ANQGSEA. The CDR3 is 14 residues long. CDR3 residues: CSVRTSGRAAGQYF. The DNA of the CDR3 is TGCAGCGTCCGGACTAGCGGGAGGGCGGCAGGACAGTACTTC.

The V call is TRBV7-9, the J call TRBJ2-3; TRBD2 agrees at 11 bases. The V segment lost 4 bases and the J segment 8 bases; nucleotides outside the gene matches: 8. The length of the CDR3 is 15 residues. Per germline, CDR1 SEHNR and CDR2 FQNEAQ (reference sequence). The CDR3 spells CASSSTGLAASTQYF. The CDR3 coding sequence is TGTGCCAGCAGCTCCACGGGACTAGCGGCCTCTACGCAGTATTTT.

There are a few counts of this clone. The chain is built from TRBV7-9 and TRBJ2-3; weak D call: TRBD1 (5 bases). The CDR3 extends over 15 amino acids. Germline CDR1 SEHNR, CDR2 FQNEAQ (reference sequence). Trimming stripped 3 bases from V and 2 bases from J, with 12 bases between. CDR3 DNA sequence: TGTGCCAGCAGCTTTAGGGGTAGGGACACAGATACGCAGTATTTT. It translates to CASSFRGRDTDTQYF.

The CDR3 DNA reads as TGTGCCAGCAGTGATGAGGGCTCCTACAATGAGCAGTTCTTC. Translating gives CASSDEGSYNEQFF. This chain links TRBV2 with TRBJ2-1; TRBD2 is a possible D gene (5 bases). V lost 3 bases to trimming and J lost 0 bases, with 6 bases between them. CDR1 is SNHLY, CDR2 FYNNEI, per germline. The CDR3 extends over 14 amino acids.

The chain joins TRBV6-2 or TRBV6-3 to TRBJ2-1; weak D call: TRBD2 (6 bases). The V end lost 2 bases, the J end lost 7 bases, and 21 bases lay between the germline ends. Germline V CDR1 and CDR2: MNHEY, SVGEGT. CDR3 length: 17 residues. This CDR3 is CASSYLPYRRDSNEQFF. The DNA for the CDR3 is TGTGCCAGCAGTTACCTACCCTACCGCCGGGACTCGAATGAGCAGTTCTTC.

This clone was recorded a few times. The V and J genes are TRBV20-1 and TRBJ2-5, with 10 bases matching TRBD2. The CDR3 has 16 amino acids. Germline V gene data show CDR1 as DFQATT and CDR2 as SNEGSKA (reference sequence). V shed 3 bases, J shed 5 bases, and the junction held 12 bases outside the gene matches. The chain's CDR3 is CSASRLAGPLVETQYF. DNA for the CDR3: TGCAGTGCTAGTAGACTAGCGGGCCCCCTCGTCGAGACCCAGTACTTC.

The V and J genes are TRBV10-3 and TRBJ1-6; tentatively, D is TRBD1 (6 bases). The CDR3 has 15 amino acids. The V end lost 2 bases, the J end lost 5 bases, and 10 bases lay between the germline ends. Germline V lookup: CDR1 ENHRY, CDR2 SYGVKD. The CDR3 here is CAISETDRNNSPLHF. In DNA form, the CDR3 reads TGTGCCATCAGTGAGACGGACAGAAATAATTCACCCCTCCACTTT.

In regard to this clone: Other nucleotide sequences from this sample produce the same CDR3. V is TRBV3-1 (or the pseudogene TRBV3-2) and J is TRBJ2-5; TRBD1 matches at 10 bases. This CDR3 spans 15 amino acids. The germline V gene has CDR1 LGHDT and CDR2 YNNKEL (reference sequence). With 4 bases clipped from V and 2 bases from J, the junction kept 4 bases outside the gene matches. The CDR3 region has the DNA TGTGCCAGCAGCCCTCGGGACAGGGGACAAGAGACCCAGTACTTC. Protein sequence: CASSPRDRGQETQYF.

The chain recombines TRBV13 with TRBJ2-2; 7 bases map to TRBD2. The CDR3 is made up of 14 amino acids. V was pared by 10 bases and J by 3 bases, with 8 bases of the junction left unmatched. Germline CDR1 reads PRHDT; CDR2 reads FYEKMQ (reference sequence). CDR3 protein: CATRWGRDTGELFF. The CDR3 nucleotides read TGTGCCACCCGGTGGGGGAGGGACACCGGGGAGCTGTTTTTT.

This clone appeared once. This rearrangement joins TRBV7-2 to TRBJ1-1; no definite D call. CDR3 length equals 13 residues. CDR1 SGHTA and CDR2 FQGNSA come from the germline V gene. The V end lost 1 base, the J end lost 1 base, and 4 bases lay between the germline ends. The chain's CDR3 is CASSLGENTEAFF. The CDR3 region has the DNA TGTGCCAGCAGCTTAGGAGAGAACACTGAAGCTTTCTTT.

The chain recombines TRBV4-2 with TRBJ2-3; 9 nucleotides agree with TRBD2. With 3 bases clipped from V and 6 bases from J, the junction kept 7 bases outside the gene matches. Germline-derived CDR1 and CDR2 are LGHNA and YNFKEQ. The CDR3 is made up of 15 amino acids. CDR3 sequence (DNA): TGTGCCAGCAGCCAGATAGCGGGAGTGTCGGATACGCAGTATTTT. Its protein product is CASSQIAGVSDTQYF.

V is TRBV11-2 and J is TRBJ2-1, with D possibly TRBD2 on 6 matching bases. V lost 5 bases and J 8 bases, leaving 28 bases between the germline ends. The CDR3 extends over 18 amino acids. Germline V gene sequence: CDR1 SGHAT, CDR2 FQNNGV. CDR3 DNA: TGTGCCAGCAGCCCGCGGGACCCAAGCGCCGCGCACAATGATGAGCAGTTCTTC. It is translated as CASSPRDPSAAHNDEQFF.

This clone came up once. This chain connects TRBV24-1 to TRBJ2-2; TRBD1 might be the D (6 bases). The germline CDR1 and CDR2 sequences are KGHDR and SFDVKD. The CDR3 runs 15 residues. Between the trimmed V and J ends, which lost 4 bases and 5 bases, there was a span of 13 bases. The CDR3 nucleotides are TGTGCCACCAGTGACTCCCGTACAGGGACCGGGGAGCTGTTTTTT. Translating it yields CATSDSRTGTGELFF.

The chain is built from TRBV10-2 and TRBJ1-1; TRBD1 matches 7 bases. CDR3 size: 14 residues. Trimming cost V 7 bases and J 2 bases; bases outside gene matches: 7. Germline V lookup: CDR1 WSHSY, CDR2 SAAADI. Here the CDR3 reads CASTRGQSNTEAFF. The CDR3 DNA reads TGCGCCAGCACGAGGGGACAGTCAAACACTGAAGCTTTCTTT.

V gene TRBV3-1 (or the pseudogene TRBV3-2) combines with J gene TRBJ1-4; D gene ambiguous. This CDR3 contains 14 residues. CDR1 is LGHDT, CDR2 YNNKEL, per germline (reference sequence). Trimming took 7 bases from V and 7 from J, leaving 16 bases between them. This CDR3 reads CASTPRGAGEKLFF. The CDR3 coding sequence is TGTGCCAGCACCCCGAGAGGAGCGGGTGAAAAACTGTTTTTT.

This clone is medium-sized. V usage is TRBV28 and J usage is TRBJ1-3; D is possibly TRBD1 (5 bases). Germline CDR1 MDHEN, CDR2 SYDVKM. There are 15 residues in the CDR3. V lost 5 bases, J lost 0 bases, and 11 bases lay in between. The chain's CDR3 is CASSRGLHSGNTIYF. Here the CDR3 DNA reads TGTGCCAGCAGTCGGGGACTTCACTCTGGAAACACCATATATTTT. Complete variable domain (other parts from reference TRBV28 and TRBJ1-3): DVKVTQSSRYLVKRTGEKVFLECVQDMDHENMFWYRQDPGLGLRLIYFSYDVKMKEKGDIPEGYSVSREKKERFSLILESASTNQTSMYLCASSRGLHSGNTIYFGEGSWLTVV.

This chain links TRBV14 with TRBJ2-5, with 8 bases that match TRBD1. Trimming at V came to 5 bases and at J to 4 bases, leaving 9 bases not matched to a gene. Germline V gene lookup returns CDR1 SGHDN and CDR2 FVKESK. CDR3 length: 15 residues. For the CDR3, the DNA is TGTGCCAGCAGCGCACAGGGGGTGGCAGGAGAGACCCAGTACTTC. It codes for CASSAQGVAGETQYF.

This clone came up a few times. The chain has TRBV25-1 and TRBJ2-5; a weak D match, TRBD2 (5 bases). The CDR3 is 14 amino acids. Germline values: CDR1 MGHDK, CDR2 SYGVNS. V dropped 2 bases and J dropped 0 bases, with 7 bases sitting between them. The CDR3 sequence: CASSERGHQETQYF. The CDR3 DNA reads as TGTGCCAGCAGTGAACGCGGGCACCAAGAGACCCAGTACTTC. Full variable domain (outside the CDR3, taken from reference TRBV25-1 and TRBJ2-5): EADIYQTPRYLVIGTGKKITLECSQTMGHDKMYWYQQDPGMELHLIHYSYGVNSTEKGDLSSESTVSRIRTEHFPLTLESARPSHTSQYLCASSERGHQETQYFGPGTRLLVL.

The chain recombines TRBV7-9 with TRBJ2-7; D perhaps matches TRBD1 (6 bases). The CDR3 contains 15 residues. CDR1 is SEHNR and CDR2 is FQNEAQ in the germline V gene (reference sequence). V shed 2 bases and J shed 2 bases, with 13 bases lying between them. The CDR3 sequence is CASSLWTDPTYEQYF. In nucleotides, the CDR3 is TGTGCCAGCAGCTTATGGACAGACCCAACCTACGAGCAGTACTTC.

The chain links TRBV7-8 to TRBJ2-7; 14 bases line up with TRBD2. After removal of 1 base from V and 5 bases from J, the junction contained 10 bases not matched to a gene. The CDR3 sequence is 18 residues long. Germline lookup yields CDR1 SGHVS and CDR2 FQNEAQ. DNA of the CDR3: TGTGCCAGCAGCTTAGTAGGGGGACTAGCGGGAGCATTGAACGAGCAGTACTTC. This codes for CASSLVGGLAGALNEQYF.

The CDR3 sequence is CASSRGTGLDYGYTF. The DNA for the CDR3 is TGTGCCAGCAGCCGAGGGACAGGGCTCGACTATGGCTACACCTTC. The V gene is TRBV7-9, the J gene TRBJ1-2; 9 nucleotides align to TRBD1. This CDR3 is built from 15 residues. The germline V gene encodes CDR1 SEHNR and CDR2 FQNEAQ (reference sequence). J gave up 3 bases and V 5 bases, and 7 bases lay outside the gene matches.

The chain recombines TRBV7-9 with TRBJ2-3, with 7 bases fitting TRBD1. The V segment lost 5 bases and the J segment 4 bases; nucleotides outside the gene matches: 6. This CDR3 is 14 amino acids long. CDR1 is SEHNR and CDR2 is FQNEAQ in the germline V gene (reference sequence). CDR3 sequence: CASSPTGVADTQYF. The CDR3, as DNA: TGTGCCAGCAGCCCTACAGGGGTAGCAGATACGCAGTATTTT.

The CDR3 region is CASTTSSLAGGRTGELFF. CDR3 DNA sequence: TGTGCCAGCACCACCAGCTCACTAGCGGGAGGTCGGACCGGGGAGCTGTTTTTT. The genes are TRBV11-2 and TRBJ2-2; 12 nucleotides agree with TRBD2. This CDR3 is built from 18 residues. CDR1 is SGHAT and CDR2 is FQNNGV in the germline V gene. The J segment lost 5 bases and the V segment lost 7 bases, leaving 14 bases of the junction unmatched.

This sequence joins TRBV19 and TRBJ2-7; 9 nucleotides match TRBD2. J lost 6 bases, V lost 5 bases, and 5 bases had no gene match. This CDR3 region has 13 residues. CDR1 is LNHDA, CDR2 SQIVND, per germline (reference sequence). The CDR3 bases are TGTGCCAGTAGTGCGGGGCGGGGGGGCGAGCAGTACTTC. This encodes CASSAGRGGEQYF.

The chain is built from TRBV4-2 and TRBJ1-2; TRBD1 is a possible D gene (5 bases). This CDR3 region has 14 residues. Trimming took off 0 bases at V and 7 bases at J, with 12 bases between the two ends. In germline, CDR1 is LGHNA, CDR2 YNFKEQ. This chain's CDR3 is CASSQEQGESGYTF. The DNA of the CDR3 is TGTGCCAGCAGCCAAGAGCAGGGTGAGAGTGGCTACACCTTC.

This clone was counted a few times. The V call is TRBV10-3, the J call TRBJ1-5; tentatively, D is TRBD1 (5 bases). Trimming cost V 7 bases and J 6 bases, with 13 bases left between them. Germline CDR1 reads ENHRY; CDR2 reads SYGVKD. The CDR3 totals 13 residues. CDR3 in amino acids: CAITGREGQPQHF. The CDR3, as DNA: TGTGCCATCACTGGCAGGGAGGGTCAGCCCCAGCATTTT.

The chain couples TRBV11-2 to TRBJ2-7; D is undetermined. Trimming removed 5 bases at V and 3 bases at J, with 11 bases between. The germline V gene encodes CDR1 SGHAT and CDR2 FQNNGV. The CDR3 sequence is 13 residues long. The CDR3 loop is CASSRSRNYEQYF. CDR3 DNA: TGTGCCAGCAGCCGAAGCCGAAACTACGAGCAGTACTTC.